The 4 T cell receptor beta chains presented below share a single source sample, sequenced in a study of T cell responses to AZD1222 COVID-19 vaccine. The data were produced by immunoSEQ multiplex PCR, yet TCRdb's version contains in-frame clones alone and is incomplete. The repertoire consists of 130,000 to 150,000 clones, with around 88% occurring once and the leading ten covering about 15%. Specimen: peripheral blood, collected on day 0 of AZD1222 vaccination. All receptors derive from an adult in good health.

This chain connects TRBV29-1 to TRBJ2-1; D is uncertain. Germline CDR1 SQVTM, CDR2 ANQGSEA. Trimming pared 4 bases from V and 5 bases from J, leaving 3 bases between. This CDR3 has 10 residues. The CDR3 protein is CSVADNEQFF. CDR3 nucleotide sequence: TGCAGCGTTGCGGACAATGAGCAGTTCTTC.

This chain connects TRBV18 to TRBJ2-5; TRBD1 matches 7 bases. Germline lookup yields CDR1 KGHSH and CDR2 LQKENI. This CDR3 contains 17 residues. The V segment lost 0 bases and the J segment 0 bases; nucleotides outside the gene matches: 7. CDR3 residues: CASSPPTGRLNQETQYF. In DNA form, the CDR3 reads TGTGCCAGCTCACCACCGACAGGGCGCCTGAACCAAGAGACCCAGTACTTC.

This rearrangement joins TRBV3-1 (or the pseudogene TRBV3-2) to TRBJ1-3, with 8 bases lining up with TRBD1. Losses at the gene ends were 0 bases for V and 5 bases for J; bases not matched to a gene: 3. The germline gives CDR1 LGHDT, CDR2 YNNKEL (reference sequence). This CDR3 is 15 amino acids long. The CDR3 nucleotides read TGTGCCAGCAGCCAAGATAGGACAGGGAGAAACACCATATATTTT. Translated: CASSQDRTGRNTIYF.

Notes on this clone: The same CDR3 is also encoded by other DNA sequences in this sample. The V call is TRBV6-2 or TRBV6-3, the J call TRBJ2-3, with 9 bases matching TRBD2. The CDR3 runs to 15 residues. CDR1 is MNHEY, CDR2 SVGEGT, per germline. V trimming: 6 bases; J trimming: 3 bases; junction bases outside the gene matches: 7. CDR3 sequence: CASSYAGGRTDTQYF. CDR3 DNA: TGTGCCAGCAGCTATGCGGGGGGGCGGACAGATACGCAGTATTTT.